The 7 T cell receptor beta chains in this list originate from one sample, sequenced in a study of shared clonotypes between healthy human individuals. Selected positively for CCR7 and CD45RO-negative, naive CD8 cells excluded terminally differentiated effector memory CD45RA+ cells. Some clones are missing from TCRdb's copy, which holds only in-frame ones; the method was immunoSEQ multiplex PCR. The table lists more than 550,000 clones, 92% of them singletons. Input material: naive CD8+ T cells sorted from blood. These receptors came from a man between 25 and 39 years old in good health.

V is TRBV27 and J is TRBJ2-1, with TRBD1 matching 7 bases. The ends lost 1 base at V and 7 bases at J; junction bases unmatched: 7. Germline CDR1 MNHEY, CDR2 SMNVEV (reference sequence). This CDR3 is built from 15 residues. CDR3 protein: CASSLWTSQGNEQFF. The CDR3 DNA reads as TGTGCCAGCAGTTTATGGACCTCACAGGGGAATGAGCAGTTCTTC.

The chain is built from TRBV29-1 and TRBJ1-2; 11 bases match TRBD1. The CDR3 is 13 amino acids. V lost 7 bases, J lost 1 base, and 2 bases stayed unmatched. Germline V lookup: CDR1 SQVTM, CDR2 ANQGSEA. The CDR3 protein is CSAGTGGNYGYTF. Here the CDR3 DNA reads TGCAGCGCCGGGACAGGGGGTAACTATGGCTACACCTTC.

CDR3 loop: CASSLSWGTTYNEQFF. CDR3 in DNA: TGTGCCAGCAGTTTATCATGGGGGACAACCTACAATGAGCAGTTCTTC. This rearrangement joins TRBV27 to TRBJ2-1, with D perhaps matching TRBD1 (6 bases). CDR3 length: 16 residues. The germline V and J ends were trimmed by 0 bases and 2 bases, with 11 bases remaining between them. CDR1 and CDR2 (germline): MNHEY, SMNVEV (reference sequence).

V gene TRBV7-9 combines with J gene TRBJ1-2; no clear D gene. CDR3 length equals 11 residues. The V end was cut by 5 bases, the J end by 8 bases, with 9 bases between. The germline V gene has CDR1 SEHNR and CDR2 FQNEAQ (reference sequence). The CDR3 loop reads CASSTGGGYTF. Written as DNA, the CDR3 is TGTGCCAGCAGCACCGGAGGAGGCTACACCTTC.

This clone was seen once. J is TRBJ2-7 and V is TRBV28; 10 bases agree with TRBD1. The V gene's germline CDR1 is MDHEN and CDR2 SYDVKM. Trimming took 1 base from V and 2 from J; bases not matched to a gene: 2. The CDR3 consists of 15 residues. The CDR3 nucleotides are TGTGCCAGCAGTTTATCCGGGACAGGGGCCTACGAGCAGTACTTC. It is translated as CASSLSGTGAYEQYF.

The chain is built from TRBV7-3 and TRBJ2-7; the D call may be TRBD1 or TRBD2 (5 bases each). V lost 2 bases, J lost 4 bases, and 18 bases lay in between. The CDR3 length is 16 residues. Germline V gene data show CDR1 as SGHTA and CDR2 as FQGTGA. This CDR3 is CASSLYGTGSIYEQYF. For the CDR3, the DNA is TGTGCCAGCAGCTTATATGGGACCGGATCCATTTACGAGCAGTACTTC. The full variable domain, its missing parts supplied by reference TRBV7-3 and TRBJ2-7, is GAGVSQTPSNKVTEKGKYVELRCDPISGHTALYWYRQSLGQGPEFLIYFQGTGAADDSGLPNDRFFAVRPEGSVSTLKIQRTERGDSAVYLCASSLYGTGSIYEQYFGPGTRLTVT.

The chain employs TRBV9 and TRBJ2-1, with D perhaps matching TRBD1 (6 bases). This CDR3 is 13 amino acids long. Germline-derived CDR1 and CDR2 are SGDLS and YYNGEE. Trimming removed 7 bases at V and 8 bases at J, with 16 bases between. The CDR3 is CASGGDLIYEQFF. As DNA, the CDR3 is TGTGCCAGCGGGGGCGATCTGATCTATGAGCAGTTCTTC.